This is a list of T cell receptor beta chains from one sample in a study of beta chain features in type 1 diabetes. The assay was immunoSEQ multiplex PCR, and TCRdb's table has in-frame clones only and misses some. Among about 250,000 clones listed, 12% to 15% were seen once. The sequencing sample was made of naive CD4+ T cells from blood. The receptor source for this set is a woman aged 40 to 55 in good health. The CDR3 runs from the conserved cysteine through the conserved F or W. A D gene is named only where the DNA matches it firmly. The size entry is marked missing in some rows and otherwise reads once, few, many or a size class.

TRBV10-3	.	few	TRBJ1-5	CAISESRVSQPQHF	TGTGCCATCAGTGAGTCGCGGGTGTCTCAGCCCCAGCATTTT
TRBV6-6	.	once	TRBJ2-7	CASSGSSYEQYF	TGTGCCAGCAGTGGCAGCTCCTACGAGCAGTACTTC
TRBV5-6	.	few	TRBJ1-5	CASSFGVRNQPQHF	TGTGCCAGCAGCTTCGGGGTTCGTAATCAGCCCCAGCATTTT
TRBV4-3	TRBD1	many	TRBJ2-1	CASSQDGRQGSYNEQFF	TGCGCCAGCAGCCAAGATGGAAGACAGGGCAGCTACAATGAGCAGTTCTTC
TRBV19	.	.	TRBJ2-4	CASSPPGTTNIAKNIQYF	TGTGCCAGTAGTCCCCCCGGGACAACTAACATAGCCAAAAACATTCAGTACTTC
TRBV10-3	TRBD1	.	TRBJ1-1	CAISQGQGRTEAFF	TGTGCCATCAGCCAGGGACAGGGGCGCACTGAAGCTTTCTTT
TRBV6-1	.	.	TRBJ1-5	CAGKQDSNQPQHF	TGTGCCGGTAAACAAGATAGCAATCAGCCCCAGCATTTT
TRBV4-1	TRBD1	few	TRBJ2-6	CASSQVELWTGQSSGANVLTF	TGCGCCAGCAGCCAAGTCGAACTTTGGACAGGACAGAGCTCTGGGGCCAACGTCCTGACTTTC
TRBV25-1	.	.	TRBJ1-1	CASSVGGSGMNTEAFF	TGTGCCAGCAGTGTAGGGGGGAGCGGGATGAACACTGAAGCTTTCTTT
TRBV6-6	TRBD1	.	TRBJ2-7	CASSFPGQGTYEQYF	TGTGCCAGCAGTTTCCCCGGACAGGGGACCTACGAGCAGTACTTC
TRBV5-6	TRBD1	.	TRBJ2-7	CASSLVTGKGTYEQYF	TGTGCCAGCAGCTTGGTGACAGGGAAGGGGACCTACGAGCAGTACTTC
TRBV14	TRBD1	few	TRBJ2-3	CASSLRQGADTQYF	TGTGCCAGCAGCCTACGACAGGGGGCAGATACGCAGTATTTT
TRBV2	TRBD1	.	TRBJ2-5	CASSPGQYQETQYF	TGTGCCAGCAGTCCGGGACAGTACCAAGAGACCCAGTACTTC
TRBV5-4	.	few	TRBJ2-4	CASSSRNRVAKNIQYF	TGTGCCAGCAGCTCCCGGAACAGGGTAGCCAAAAACATTCAGTACTTC
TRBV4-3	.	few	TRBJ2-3	CASSQLATSTDTQYF	TGCGCCAGCAGCCAACTAGCGACTAGCACAGATACGCAGTATTTT
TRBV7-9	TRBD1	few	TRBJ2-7	CASSYGDGQGSYF	TGTGCCAGCAGCTACGGAGATGGACAGGGATCGTACTTC
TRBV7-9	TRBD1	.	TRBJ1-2	CASSLADRGPGYTF	TGTGCCAGCAGCTTAGCGGACAGGGGTCCGGGCTACACCTTC
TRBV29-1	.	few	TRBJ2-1	CSVDAGTPYNEQFF	TGCAGCGTTGATGCCGGGACACCGTACAATGAGCAGTTCTTC
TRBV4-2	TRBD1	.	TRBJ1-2	CASSQDPGQGYGYTF	TGTGCCAGCAGCCAAGATCCCGGACAGGGTTATGGCTACACCTTC
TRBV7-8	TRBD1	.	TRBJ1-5	CASSLGGQGNQPQHF	TGTGCCAGCAGCTTAGGGGGACAGGGTAATCAGCCCCAGCATTTT
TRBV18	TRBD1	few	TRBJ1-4	CASSPVQGHNEKLFF	TGTGCCAGCTCACCTGTACAGGGGCACAATGAAAAACTGTTTTTT
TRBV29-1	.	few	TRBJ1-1	CSAGVSGAGRAFF	TGCAGCGCAGGGGTATCAGGGGCCGGCAGGGCTTTCTTT
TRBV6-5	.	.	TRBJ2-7	CASSYSTGFEQYF	TGTGCCAGCAGTTACTCGACTGGGTTCGAGCAGTACTTC
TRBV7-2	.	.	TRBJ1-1	CASSLAALNTEAFF	TGTGCCAGCAGCCTCGCGGCGTTGAACACTGAAGCTTTCTTT
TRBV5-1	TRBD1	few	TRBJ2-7	CASSINTGTGGGEQYF	TGCGCCAGCAGCATTAATACCGGGACAGGGGGCGGGGAGCAGTACTTC
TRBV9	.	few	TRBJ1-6	CASSARWGDVNSPLHF	TGTGCCAGCAGCGCCCGTTGGGGGGACGTTAATTCACCCCTCCACTTT
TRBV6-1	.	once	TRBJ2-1	CASSQDTPSYNEQFF	TGTGCCAGCAGTCAGGACACTCCCTCCTACAATGAGCAGTTCTTC
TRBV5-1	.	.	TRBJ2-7	CASSLSPGKQYF	TGCGCCAGCAGCTTGAGTCCAGGGAAGCAGTACTTC
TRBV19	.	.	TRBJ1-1	CASSIPGPTEAFF	TGTGCCAGTAGTATCCCAGGGCCCACTGAAGCTTTCTTT
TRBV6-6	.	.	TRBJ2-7	CASSSLQVYEQYF	TGTGCCAGCAGCAGCCTACAGGTCTACGAGCAGTACTTC
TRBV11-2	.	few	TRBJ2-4	CASSLVPTGAKNIQYF	TGTGCCAGCAGCTTAGTCCCGACAGGTGCCAAAAACATTCAGTACTTC
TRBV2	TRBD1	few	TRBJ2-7	CASSYGTGQLPYEQYF	TGTGCCAGCAGTTACGGGACAGGGCAACTCCCCTACGAGCAGTACTTC
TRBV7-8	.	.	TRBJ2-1	CASGLGPGVYNEQFF	TGTGCCAGCGGGTTGGGGCCGGGGGTTTACAATGAGCAGTTCTTC
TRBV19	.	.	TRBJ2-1	CASSIEAVYNEQFF	TGTGCCAGTAGTATAGAGGCAGTATACAATGAGCAGTTCTTC
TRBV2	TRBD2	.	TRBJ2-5	CAVMGLAGETQYF	TGTGCCGTGATGGGACTAGCGGGGGAGACCCAGTACTTC
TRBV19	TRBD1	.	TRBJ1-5	CASTPRGQGINQPQHF	TGTGCCAGTACCCCCCGCGGACAGGGAATCAATCAGCCCCAGCATTTT
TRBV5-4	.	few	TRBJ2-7	CASSFGGPRLYEQYF	TGTGCCAGCAGCTTTGGGGGCCCGAGGCTTTACGAGCAGTACTTC
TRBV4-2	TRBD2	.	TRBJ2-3	CASSRLAGLTDTQYF	TGTGCCAGCAGCCGGCTAGCGGGGTTGACAGATACGCAGTATTTT
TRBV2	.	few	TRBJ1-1	CASTLGQLFEAFF	TGTGCCAGCACCCTAGGACAGCTATTTGAAGCTTTCTTT
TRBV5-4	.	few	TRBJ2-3	CASSPDFWRSTDTQYF	TGTGCCAGCAGCCCAGATTTCTGGCGGAGCACAGATACGCAGTATTTT
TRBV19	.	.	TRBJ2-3	CASSGNTDTQYF	TGTGCCAGTAGTGGCAACACAGATACGCAGTATTTT
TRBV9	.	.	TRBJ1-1	CASSARIEGTEAFF	TGTGCCAGCAGTGCCCGAATTGAGGGAACTGAAGCTTTCTTT
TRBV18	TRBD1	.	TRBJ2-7	CASSVGSGGKSYEQYF	TGTGCCAGCTCAGTAGGTTCAGGGGGAAAGTCCTACGAGCAGTACTTC
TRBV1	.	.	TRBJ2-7	CTSSPKIQGARDF	TGCACCAGCAGCCCGAAGATTCAGGGGGCGCGGGACTTC
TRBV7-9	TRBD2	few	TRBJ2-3	CASRGELGGGAVGDTQYF	TGTGCCAGCAGAGGAGAACTGGGCGGGGGGGCCGTCGGTGATACGCAGTATTTT
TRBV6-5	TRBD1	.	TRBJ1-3	CASSSGGSGNTIYF	TGTGCCAGCAGTTCAGGGGGAAGTGGAAACACCATATATTTT
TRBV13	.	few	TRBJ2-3	CASSSPGRWGDGTDTQYF	TGTGCCAGCAGCTCCCCCGGCCGGTGGGGGGACGGCACAGATACGCAGTATTTT
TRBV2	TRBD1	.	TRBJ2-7	CASSRQGIQSYEQYF	TGTGCCAGCAGTCGACAGGGGATACAATCTTACGAGCAGTACTTC
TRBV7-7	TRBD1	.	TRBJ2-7	CASSPALPGQGPYEQYF	TGTGCCAGCAGCCCAGCACTCCCGGGACAGGGCCCCTACGAGCAGTACTTC
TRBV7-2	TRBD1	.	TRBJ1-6	CASSPRTGAYNSPLHF	TGTGCCAGCAGTCCTCGGACAGGGGCGTATAATTCACCCCTCCACTTT